Listed below are T cell receptor beta chains from one sample, sequenced in a study of beta chain features in type 1 diabetes. Sequencing used immunoSEQ multiplex PCR; TCRdb keeps in-frame clones, though not all of them. This table has about 160,000 clones, about 9% appearing once. Sequencing was carried out using central memory CD4+ T cells from blood. The receptor set was obtained from a woman younger than 45 with type 1 diabetes. CDR3s include the opening cysteine and the closing phenylalanine or tryptophan. The D gene is left open where the match is weak. Part of the rows lack a size; the others show once, few, many or a class for expanded clones.

CDR3,DNA,size,D,J,V
CASSPGGGFGYEQYF,TGTGCCAGCAGCCCTGGGGGGGGATTTGGCTACGAGCAGTACTTC,.,TRBD2,TRBJ2-7,TRBV7-2
CASSIALAGESYEQYF,TGTGCCAGTAGTATAGCCCTAGCGGGAGAGTCCTACGAGCAGTACTTC,.,TRBD2,TRBJ2-7,TRBV19
CASSLSLGAGGKAFF,TGCGCCAGCAGCTTGTCGCTGGGGGCAGGCGGCAAAGCTTTCTTT,.,.,TRBJ1-1,TRBV5-1
CASSSETELQETQYF,TGTGCCAGCAGCTCCGAGACAGAGCTCCAAGAGACCCAGTACTTC,.,.,TRBJ2-5,TRBV11-1
CASSPGLVSFTDTQYF,TGTGCCAGCAGTCCCGGACTAGTTAGTTTCACAGATACGCAGTATTTT,few,TRBD2,TRBJ2-3,TRBV28
CASSPTGGPGDTQYF,TGTGCCAGCTCACCGACGGGGGGACCCGGGGATACGCAGTATTTT,few,TRBD2,TRBJ2-3,TRBV18
CASTWTSGHEQFF,TGTGCCAGCACCTGGACTAGCGGGCATGAGCAGTTCTTC,few,TRBD2,TRBJ2-1,TRBV2
CASSPLGRPDYGYTF,TGCGCCAGCAGCCCCTTGGGCAGGCCCGATTATGGCTACACCTTC,.,.,TRBJ1-2,TRBV4-1
CASSQDTTGEETQYF,TGCGCCAGCAGCCAAGATACGACAGGGGAAGAGACCCAGTACTTC,.,TRBD1,TRBJ2-5,TRBV4-1
CASSVSSGRFYEQYF,TGTGCCAGCAGCGTTTCTAGCGGGAGGTTCTACGAGCAGTACTTC,few,TRBD2,TRBJ2-7,TRBV9
CASSLGGSAYEQYF,TGCGCCAGCAGCTTGGGAGGGTCAGCCTACGAGCAGTACTTC,.,.,TRBJ2-7,TRBV5-1
CASSLTGGALQETQYF,TGCGCCAGCAGCTTGACAGGGGGAGCCCTACAAGAGACCCAGTACTTC,.,TRBD1,TRBJ2-5,TRBV5-1
CASSVPGLGLDNEQFF,TGTGCCAGTAGCGTCCCGGGACTAGGGTTGGACAATGAGCAGTTCTTC,few,TRBD2,TRBJ2-1,TRBV19
CASSYGAYGYTF,TGTGCCAGCAGTTACGGAGCCTATGGCTACACCTTC,few,.,TRBJ1-2,TRBV28
CAISEQAYGYTF,TGTGCCATCAGTGAACAGGCCTATGGCTACACCTTC,few,.,TRBJ1-2,TRBV10-3
CASSTPPGGNTEAFF,TGTGCCAGCAGCACACCGCCCGGGGGTAACACTGAAGCTTTCTTT,.,.,TRBJ1-1,TRBV7-9
CASRQIAGGPDTQYF,TGTGCCAGCAGACAAATAGCGGGAGGCCCAGATACGCAGTATTTT,.,TRBD2,TRBJ2-3,TRBV6-4
CASSGSRGPQETQYF,TGTGCCAGCAGCGGGTCCAGGGGACCCCAAGAGACCCAGTACTTC,.,.,TRBJ2-5,TRBV6-1
CASSPRAGHTDTQYF,TGTGCCAGCTCACCACGGGCAGGGCACACAGATACGCAGTATTTT,.,.,TRBJ2-3,TRBV18
CASSYSRQTDGYTF,TGTGCCAGCAGTTACTCCCGCCAGACTGATGGCTACACCTTC,.,.,TRBJ1-2,TRBV6-5
CASSLTIAGTEAFF,TGTGCCAGCAGCTTAACTATCGCGGGGACTGAAGCTTTCTTT,.,.,TRBJ1-1,TRBV11-2
CASSVVPGANTGELFF,TGTGCCAGCAGCGTAGTTCCGGGGGCGAACACCGGGGAGCTGTTTTTT,.,.,TRBJ2-2,TRBV9
CASSYSLLDSYEQYF,TGTGCCAGCAGTTACTCGCTACTAGACTCCTACGAGCAGTACTTC,.,.,TRBJ2-7,TRBV6-5
CASSHRESEQYF,TGTGCCAGCAGCCACAGGGAAAGCGAGCAGTACTTC,few,.,TRBJ2-7,TRBV6-6
CASSPGRGWVHF,TGTGCCAGCAGCCCGGGGAGGGGTTGGGTCCATTTT,many,.,TRBJ1-5,TRBV7-2
CASSLKSGTDNYGYTF,TGCGCCAGCAGCCTTAAATCCGGGACAGATAACTATGGCTACACCTTC,.,TRBD1,TRBJ1-2,TRBV5-1
CASSVATGGFSYEQYF,TGCGCCAGCAGCGTAGCGACAGGTGGCTTCTCCTACGAGCAGTACTTC,few,.,TRBJ2-7,TRBV5-1
CASSYLGQEQFF,TGTGCCAGCAGCTACTTGGGGCAGGAGCAGTTCTTC,.,.,TRBJ2-1,TRBV7-9
CASSLGGAQHF,TGTGCCAGCAGCCTTGGCGGGGCCCAGCATTTT,.,.,TRBJ1-5,TRBV7-9
CAWSVGGQLNTEAFF,TGTGCCTGGAGTGTGGGGGGACAGCTAAACACTGAAGCTTTCTTT,.,TRBD1,TRBJ1-1,TRBV30
CASSPSGLAGGLLTDTQYF,TGTGCCAGCAGCCCTTCCGGGTTAGCGGGAGGGCTCTTGACAGATACGCAGTATTTT,few,TRBD2,TRBJ2-3,TRBV9
CASSVSGSTDTQYF,TGTGCCAGCAGCGTAAGCGGTAGCACAGATACGCAGTATTTT,.,.,TRBJ2-3,TRBV28
CASSIGGGTGRQYF,TGTGCCAGTAGTATTGGCGGCGGGACAGGGAGGCAGTACTTC,.,TRBD1,TRBJ2-7,TRBV19
CASSRGLAGSDTQYF,TGTGCCAGCAGCCGGGGACTAGCGGGGTCAGATACGCAGTATTTT,.,TRBD2,TRBJ2-3,TRBV14
CASRPRTGGLFF,TGTGCCAGTAGACCCCGGACAGGTGGATTGTTCTTC,.,TRBD1,TRBJ2-1,TRBV19
CASAMGQGFGGELFF,TGTGCCAGCGCCATGGGACAGGGGTTCGGCGGGGAGCTGTTTTTT,.,TRBD1,TRBJ2-2,TRBV2
CASSLAMNTEAFF,TGTGCCAGCAGCTTAGCTATGAACACTGAAGCTTTCTTT,few,.,TRBJ1-1,TRBV7-6
CSVFNGGTEAFF,TGCAGCGTGTTTAACGGGGGGACTGAAGCTTTCTTT,few,.,TRBJ1-1,TRBV29-1
CASSAGTGGKQPQHF,TGTGCCAGCAGTGCAGGGACAGGGGGAAAGCAGCCCCAGCATTTT,.,TRBD1,TRBJ1-5,TRBV28
CASSLNGGIGANVLTF,TGTGCCAGCAGTCTCAATGGGGGGATTGGGGCCAACGTCCTGACTTTC,few,.,TRBJ2-6,TRBV27
CAWRRNSNQPQHF,TGTGCCTGGAGGAGGAATAGCAATCAGCCCCAGCATTTT,.,.,TRBJ1-5,TRBV30
CASSLALSTGELFF,TGTGCCAGCAGCTTAGCGCTCAGCACCGGGGAGCTGTTTTTT,few,.,TRBJ2-2,TRBV7-6
CAISESRAQETQYF,TGTGCCATCAGTGAGTCCCGCGCCCAAGAGACCCAGTACTTC,few,.,TRBJ2-5,TRBV10-3
CSVKKAARSYTF,TGCAGCGTTAAAAAGGCAGCTAGGAGCTACACCTTC,.,.,TRBJ1-2,TRBV29-1
CSVEGTLAGSTDTQYF,TGCAGCGTTGAAGGGACACTAGCGGGAAGCACAGATACGCAGTATTTT,few,TRBD2,TRBJ2-3,TRBV29-1
CASTRTGAYEQYF,TGTGCCAGCACAAGGACAGGGGCCTACGAGCAGTACTTC,.,TRBD1,TRBJ2-7,TRBV6-1
CASSSLSSYEQYF,TGCGCCAGCAGCTCGTTGTCGTCCTACGAGCAGTACTTC,.,.,TRBJ2-7,TRBV5-1
CASTTGGNYGYTF,TGTGCCAGCACGACAGGGGGGAACTATGGCTACACCTTC,few,TRBD1,TRBJ1-2,TRBV28